One T cell receptor beta chain is described in this entry. The data were obtained in a study of T-cell reconstitution after alpha-beta-depleted transplantation in children. The TCRbeta library incorporated unique molecular identifiers. MiXCR was run by TCRdb on the PCR reads, yielding one entry per CDR3 protein. The sample includes more than 450,000 distinct CDR3 sequences, about a sixth seen only once; the top ten take 2.5% to 4%. The CDR3 extends over 13 amino acids. Trimming took 5 bases from V and 10 from J, leaving 17 bases between them. In germline, CDR1 is SGHAT, CDR2 FQNNGV. Specimen: PBMCs from the stem cell graft donor, collected from the stem cell graft. The origin of this receptor is a human donor who donated a stem cell graft to a child with acute lymphoblastic leukemia. This chain uses TRBV11-2 with TRBJ2-5, with D maybe TRBD1 (5 bases). In DNA form, the CDR3 reads TGTGCCAGCAGCCAACAGGCCCTCCGTAGCCAGTACTTC. Translation gives CASSQQALRSQYF. Looking up the rest from reference TRBV11-2 and TRBJ2-5 gives the full variable domain: EAGVAQSPRYKIIEKRQSVAFWCNPISGHATLYWYQQILGQGPKLLIQFQNNGVVDDSQLPKDRFSAERLKGVDSTLKIQPAKLEDSAVYLCASSQQALRSQYFGPGTRLLVL.